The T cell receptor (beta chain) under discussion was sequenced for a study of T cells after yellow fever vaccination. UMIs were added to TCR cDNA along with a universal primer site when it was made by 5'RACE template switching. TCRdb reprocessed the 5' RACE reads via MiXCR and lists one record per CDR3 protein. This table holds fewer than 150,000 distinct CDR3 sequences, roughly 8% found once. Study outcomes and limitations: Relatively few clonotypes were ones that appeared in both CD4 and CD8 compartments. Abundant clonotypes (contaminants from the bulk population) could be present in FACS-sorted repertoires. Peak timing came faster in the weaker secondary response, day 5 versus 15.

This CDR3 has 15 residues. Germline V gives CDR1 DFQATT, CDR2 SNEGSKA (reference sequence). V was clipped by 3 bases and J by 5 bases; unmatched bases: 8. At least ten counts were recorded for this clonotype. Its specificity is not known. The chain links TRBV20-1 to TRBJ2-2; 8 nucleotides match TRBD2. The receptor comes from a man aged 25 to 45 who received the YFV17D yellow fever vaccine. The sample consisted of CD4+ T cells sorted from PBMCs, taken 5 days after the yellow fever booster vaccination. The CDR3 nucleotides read TGCAGTGCTAGGAACGGGAGGGCCGGGACCGGGGAGCTGTTTTTT. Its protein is CSARNGRAGTGELFF.